The rows below give T cell receptor beta chains drawn from one sample of a study of blood T cell repertoires in COVID-19. TCRdb's copy holds only in-frame clones and misses some; the assay was immunoSEQ multiplex PCR. Found here are about 240,000 clones, 83% of them singletons; the top ten hold 3.6%. Specimen: PBMCs or T cells enriched from blood (not recorded which). The origin of the receptors is a woman between 35 and 50 years old who had been exposed to COVID-19. The CDR3 runs from the conserved cysteine through the conserved F or W. Each record gives: V gene, J gene, D gene, clone size, CDR3 protein, CDR3 DNA. A D gene is named only where the DNA matches it firmly. Clone size is not always given. Where it is, it says once, few, many or a class for expanded clones.

>TRBV5-1|TRBJ2-7|-|-
CASSGGQMSGSAQYF
TGCGCCAGCAGCGGCGGACAGATGTCGGGGAGCGCGCAGTACTTC
>TRBV5-1|TRBJ2-1|-|-
CATPTPSGQQFF
TGCGCCACCCCCACCCCCAGCGGGCAGCAGTTCTTC
>TRBV6-2/TRBV6-3|TRBJ1-2|-|few
CASSDPGGYTF
TGTGCCAGCAGTGACCCGGGAGGCTACACCTTC
>TRBV5-8|TRBJ1-1|-|once
CASSSRTFRVNTEAFF
TGTGCCAGCAGCTCCCGGACATTTAGGGTGAACACTGAAGCTTTCTTT
>TRBV7-2|TRBJ1-1|-|-
CASSYTMNTEAFF
TGTGCCAGCAGCTACACGATGAACACTGAAGCTTTCTTT
>TRBV7-3|TRBJ1-2|TRBD1|-
CASSQTGGASLYGYTF
TGTGCCAGCAGCCAAACAGGGGGCGCGTCGCTCTATGGCTACACCTTC
>TRBV10-3|TRBJ1-1|-|-
CAIRGQGGAEAFF
TGTGCCATCAGGGGGCAGGGAGGGGCTGAAGCTTTCTTT
>TRBV2|TRBJ1-2|-|-
CASSASGRGYTF
TGTGCCAGCAGTGCCTCGGGTCGCGGCTACACCTTC
>TRBV19|TRBJ2-1|-|once
CASSIGFGSEEQFF
TGTGCCAGTAGTATAGGGTTTGGCTCGGAGGAGCAGTTCTTC
>TRBV5-1|TRBJ1-6|-|-
CASSSPGGSYNSPLHF
TGCGCCAGCAGCTCCCCCGGGGGGTCCTATAATTCACCCCTCCACTTT
>TRBV5-1|TRBJ1-4|-|few
CASKSGGSGEKLFF
TGCGCCAGCAAATCGGGAGGGAGCGGGGAAAAACTGTTTTTT
>TRBV18|TRBJ2-2|-|few
CASSPRQARNTGELFF
TGTGCCAGCTCACCAAGGCAGGCTCGGAACACCGGGGAGCTGTTTTTT
>TRBV4-2|TRBJ2-7|-|once
CASSQVASFGMGSYEQYF
TGTGCCAGCAGCCAAGTAGCCAGTTTTGGTATGGGCTCCTACGAGCAGTACTTC
>TRBV2|TRBJ2-1|TRBD2|-
CASRAGLAGGLSEQFF
TGTGCCAGCAGGGCGGGACTAGCGGGGGGCTTGAGTGAGCAGTTCTTC
>TRBV19|TRBJ2-5|TRBD1|-
CASSIRQGEETQYF
TGTGCCAGTAGTATCAGACAGGGGGAAGAGACCCAGTACTTC
>TRBV7-6|TRBJ1-4|TRBD1|-
CASSLRQGFNEKLFF
TGTGCCAGCAGCTTACGACAGGGCTTCAATGAAAAACTGTTTTTT
>TRBV19|TRBJ1-1|TRBD1|-
CASRGQENTEAFF
TGTGCCAGTAGAGGACAGGAGAACACTGAAGCTTTCTTT
>TRBV11-2|TRBJ1-2|TRBD1|-
CASSLDGDRESYGYTF
TGTGCCAGCAGCTTAGACGGGGACAGGGAAAGCTATGGCTACACCTTC
>TRBV4-2|TRBJ1-2|-|-
CASSQGTGATQYGYTF
TGTGCCAGCAGCCAAGGAACAGGTGCCACCCAATATGGCTACACCTTC
>TRBV12-3/TRBV12-4|TRBJ2-5|-|once
CASSLYREETQYF
TGTGCCAGCAGTTTATACAGAGAAGAGACCCAGTACTTC
>TRBV27|TRBJ1-1|TRBD1|-
CASSYRGNTEAFF
TGTGCCAGCAGTTACAGGGGGAACACTGAAGCTTTCTTT
>TRBV9|TRBJ2-4|-|-
CASSFKVTGDIQYF
TGTGCCAGCAGCTTCAAGGTTACAGGAGACATTCAGTACTTC
>TRBV4-1|TRBJ2-5|TRBD2|once
CASSVKLAGGQETQYF
TGCGCCAGCAGTGTAAAACTAGCGGGGGGGCAAGAGACCCAGTACTTC
>TRBV11-2|TRBJ2-1|TRBD2|-
CASSSRLSGGFYNEQFF
TGTGCCAGCAGCTCCCGCCTGAGCGGGGGGTTTTACAATGAGCAGTTCTTC
>TRBV7-9|TRBJ2-2|-|-
CASSLAWQTGELFF
TGTGCCAGCAGCTTAGCATGGCAGACCGGGGAGCTGTTTTTT
>TRBV6-5|TRBJ1-1|-|few
CASSYSSPITREAFF
TGTGCCAGCAGTTACTCGAGTCCAATAACCAGGGAAGCTTTCTTT
>TRBV12-3/TRBV12-4|TRBJ2-2|-|-
CASQAHAGELFF
TGTGCCAGCCAGGCACACGCCGGGGAGCTGTTTTTT
>TRBV2|TRBJ1-5|-|-
CASKRQAEQPQHF
TGTGCCAGCAAAAGACAGGCGGAACAGCCCCAGCATTTT
>TRBV13|TRBJ1-1|TRBD1|-
CASSFGRGRGTEAFF
TGTGCCAGCAGCTTCGGCAGGGGGCGGGGCACTGAAGCTTTCTTT
>TRBV18|TRBJ2-7|TRBD1|-
CASSLGTDSYEQYF
TGTGCCAGCTCACTAGGGACAGATTCCTACGAGCAGTACTTC
>TRBV10-3|TRBJ1-2|-|-
CAISGLGGGYTF
TGTGCCATCAGTGGCTTGGGAGGTGGCTACACCTTC
>TRBV7-2|TRBJ2-4|-|-
CASSLSALGDIQYF
TGTGCCAGCAGCTTATCTGCCCTTGGAGACATTCAGTACTTC
>TRBV28|TRBJ1-2|-|-
CASTTRRGSGNYGYTF
TGTGCCAGCACGACTCGGAGGGGTTCGGGTAACTATGGCTACACCTTC
>TRBV4-2|TRBJ1-4|TRBD1|-
CASSQGEGQGTTNEKLFF
TGTGCCAGCAGCCAAGGGGAGGGACAGGGGACCACTAATGAAAAACTGTTTTTT
>TRBV28|TRBJ1-4|-|-
CASSFEAVKLFF
TGTGCCAGCAGTTTCGAGGCGGTAAAACTGTTTTTT
>TRBV3-1/TRBV3-2|TRBJ2-6|-|-
CASRGSSGANVLTF
TGTGCCAGCCGCGGATCCTCTGGGGCCAACGTCCTGACTTTC